This TCR beta chain appears in the sequencing data of a study of T cells in women clearing cervical HPV infection. Per the germline V gene, CDR1 is MNHNS and CDR2 is SASEGT. The CDR3 sequence is 15 residues long. Study results and limitations: CIN3+ cases had significantly higher TCR repertoire richness than controls, but evenness did not differ.

Sequencing used immunoSEQ multiplex PCR; TCRdb keeps in-frame clones, though not all of them. This repertoire comprises about 20,000 clones; its ten largest clones make up around 3%. Regarding this clone: Its antigen is undetermined. The CDR3 goes on 3 residues after the read ends, and that part is filled in from the germline J gene.

The chain joins TRBV6-1 to TRBJ1-4, with unresolved D. The receptor was isolated from a woman between 18 and 75 years old with a cervical HPV16 infection that either progressed to CIN3+ or cleared (not recorded which). Sample: blood buffy coat. The CDR3 reads CASSEGLSGGRGLFF. CDR3 bases read: TGTGCCAGCAGTGAAGGTCTTTCAGGTGGACGGGGA.